This paragraph covers one T cell receptor (beta chain) sequence. It lacks a known antigen. It has no much larger one-base neighbor in the sample; base qualities were not kept. Receptor amplification or capture employed the immunoSEQ multiplex PCR assay. In the paper's pipeline: To diagnose cytomegalovirus status from the catalog of TCR beta chain sequences, a statistical classification framework was built. The table comes from immuneACCESS by way of TCRdb, which keeps in-frame sequences with V and J called. Part of the clones is missing from these tables; in studies checked, under half for an unresolved V gene and the rest for unknown reasons. Clonal size and the V and J genes are those of that table, whereas D and trimming came from the DNA. In all, the sample holds around 260,000 clones, and around 91% of those were seen once. Jointly, the top ten make up roughly 3% of the sample. This sample stems from a study of cytomegalovirus exposure and HLA in healthy donors (dated by TCRdb to between 2016 and 2019). Some background on the complete study: The roughly 650 repertoires of the first cohort and the 95 to 150 validation repertoires were produced on the same platform, according to a later analysis. The study combined high-throughput TCR immunosequencing, statistical association of individual TCRs with disease status, and machine learning to predict cytomegalovirus infection status. Besides the first cohort of about 730 subjects, a separate validation cohort made up of roughly 120 different subjects was used. The aim of the study was to test whether cataloging public T cell receptors could identify signatures of past pathogen exposure. Beyond this particular receptor, the publication reports: Of the cluster scores, around 95% were above 0 in a later analysis, which found that TCRs clustered in the first cohort also tended to co-occur in the 120 or so validation repertoires. The validation cohort had no HLA typing available for a later analysis, so co-occurrence within that cohort was assessed over all 120 or so repertoires. While some public TCRs were present in many individuals, most TCR sequences turned up only very rarely across donors. Three of the identified cytomegalovirus-associated TCR beta chains were confirmed in vitro to be specific for cytomegalovirus antigens. In the study, roughly 160 TCR beta chains were listed as associated with cytomegalovirus. Cytomegalovirus status was reported to be diagnosed by the classifier with high specificity and sensitivity in both the original and validation cohorts. It was suggested by the authors that the approach could potentially be generalized to other disease states and immunological phenotypes.

The germline V and J ends show losses of 6 bases and 5 bases respectively, and no gene match explains 2 bases of the junction. There are 12 amino acids in the CDR3, from cysteine to phenylalanine inclusive. Only the CDR3 DNA is retained, 36 bases long and in frame from the first base. The germline V gene yields SGHAT for CDR1 and FQNNGV for CDR2. Donors formed part of the validation cohort, which comprised fewer than 150 subjects and was distinct from the first cohort of under 850 subjects. Sequencing used PBMCs. The TCR comes from a woman in her twenties or thirties in good health and CMV-seronegative. The chain employs TRBV11-2 and TRBJ2-7, and 9 bases in between align with TRBD1. The sequenced DNA: TGTGCCAGCAGTAGGGACAGGGACGAGCAGTACTTC. It codes for CASSRDRDEQYF.